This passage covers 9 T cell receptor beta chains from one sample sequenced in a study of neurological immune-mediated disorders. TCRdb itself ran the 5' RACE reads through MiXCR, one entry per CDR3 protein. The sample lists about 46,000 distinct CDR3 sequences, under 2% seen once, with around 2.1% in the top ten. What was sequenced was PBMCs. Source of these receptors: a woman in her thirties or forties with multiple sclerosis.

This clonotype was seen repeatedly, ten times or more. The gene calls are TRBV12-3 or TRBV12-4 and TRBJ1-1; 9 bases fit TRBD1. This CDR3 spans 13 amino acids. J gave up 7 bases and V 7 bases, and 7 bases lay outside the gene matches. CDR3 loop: CASTPWGQGEAFF. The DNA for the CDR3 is TGTGCCAGCACTCCCTGGGGACAGGGTGAAGCTTTCTTT.

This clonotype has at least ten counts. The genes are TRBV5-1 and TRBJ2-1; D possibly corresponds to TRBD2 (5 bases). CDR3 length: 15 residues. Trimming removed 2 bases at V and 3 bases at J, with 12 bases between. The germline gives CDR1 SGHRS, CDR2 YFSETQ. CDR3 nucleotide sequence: TGCGCCAGCAGCTTTGAGGAGGTGGGCTACAATGAGCAGTTCTTC. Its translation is CASSFEEVGYNEQFF.

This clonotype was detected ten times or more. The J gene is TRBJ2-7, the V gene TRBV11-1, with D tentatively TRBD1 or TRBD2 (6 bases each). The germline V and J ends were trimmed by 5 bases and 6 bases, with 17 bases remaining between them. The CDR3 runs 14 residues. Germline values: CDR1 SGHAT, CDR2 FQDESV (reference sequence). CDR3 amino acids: CASSPETGAGEQYF. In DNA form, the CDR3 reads TGTGCCAGCAGCCCGGAGACGGGGGCCGGCGAGCAGTACTTC.

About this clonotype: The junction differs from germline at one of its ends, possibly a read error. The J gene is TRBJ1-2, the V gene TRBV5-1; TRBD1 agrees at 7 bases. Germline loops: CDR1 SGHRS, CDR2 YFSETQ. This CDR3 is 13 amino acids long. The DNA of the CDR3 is TGCGCCAGCAGACCCCCGGGACAGAATGGATACACCTTC. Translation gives CASRPPGQNGYTF.

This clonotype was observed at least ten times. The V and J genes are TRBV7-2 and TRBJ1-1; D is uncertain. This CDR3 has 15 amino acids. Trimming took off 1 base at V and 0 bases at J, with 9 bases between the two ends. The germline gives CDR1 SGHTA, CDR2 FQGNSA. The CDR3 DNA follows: TGTGCCAGCAGCTTAGATGCCGGAATGAACACTGAAGCTTTCTTT. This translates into CASSLDAGMNTEAFF. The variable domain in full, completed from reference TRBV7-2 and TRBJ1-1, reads GAGVSQSPSNKVTEKGKDVELRCDPISGHTALYWYRQSLGQGLEFLIYFQGNSAPDKSGLPSDRFSAERTGGSVSTLTIQRTQQEDSAVYLCASSLDAGMNTEAFFGQGTRLTVV.

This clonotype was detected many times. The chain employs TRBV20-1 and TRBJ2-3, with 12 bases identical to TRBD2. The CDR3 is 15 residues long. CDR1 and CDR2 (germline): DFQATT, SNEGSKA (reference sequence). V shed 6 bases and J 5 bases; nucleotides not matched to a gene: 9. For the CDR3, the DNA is TGCAGTGCCGAGCTACTAGCGGGGGGCTTAGATACGCAGTATTTT. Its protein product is CSAELLAGGLDTQYF.

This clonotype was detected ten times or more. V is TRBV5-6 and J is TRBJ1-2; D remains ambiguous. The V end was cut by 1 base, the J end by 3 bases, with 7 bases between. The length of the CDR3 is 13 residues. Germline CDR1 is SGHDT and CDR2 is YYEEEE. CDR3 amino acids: CASSLKGHYGYTF. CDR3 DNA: TGTGCCAGCAGCTTGAAGGGCCACTATGGCTACACCTTC.

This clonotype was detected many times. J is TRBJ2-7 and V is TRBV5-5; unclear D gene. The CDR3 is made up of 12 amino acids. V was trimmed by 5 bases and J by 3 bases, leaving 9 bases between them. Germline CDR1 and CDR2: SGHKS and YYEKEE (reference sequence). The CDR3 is CASSSNYYEQYF. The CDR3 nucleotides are TGTGCCAGCAGTTCGAATTACTACGAGCAGTACTTC.

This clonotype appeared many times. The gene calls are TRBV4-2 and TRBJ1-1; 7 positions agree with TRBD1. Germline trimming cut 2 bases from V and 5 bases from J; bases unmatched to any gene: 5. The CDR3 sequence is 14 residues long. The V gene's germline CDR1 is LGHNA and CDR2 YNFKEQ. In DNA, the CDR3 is TGTGCCAGCAGCCAATTGACAGGGTATACTGAAGCTTTCTTT. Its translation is CASSQLTGYTEAFF.